This T cell receptor (beta chain) was sequenced during a study of T cell responses to AZD1222 COVID-19 vaccine. TCRdb keeps only in-frame clones here, not all; method: immunoSEQ multiplex PCR. The repertoire holds 90,000 to 120,000 clones, with about 92% as singletons. The CDR3 totals 14 residues. From germline, CDR1 is ENHRY and CDR2 SYGVKD. Remarks on this clone: Relative to the germline gene, one junction end is altered; a read error may explain this.

The input for sequencing was peripheral blood, taken 28 days after the second AZD1222 dose. This sequence joins TRBV10-3 and TRBJ1-1; weak D call: TRBD1 (6 bases). This TCR came from an adult who received the AZD1222 COVID-19 vaccine. CDR3 DNA: TGTGCCATCAGTGAGGGACAGTTGAACGCTGAAGCTTTCTTT. Amino acids: CAISEGQLNAEAFF.